The TCR beta chain described here comes from a study of identical twins. TCRdb fed the 5' RACE reads into MiXCR, producing one record per CDR3 protein. Of about 530,000 distinct CDR3 sequences in the sample, approximately 20% were seen once. The germline V gene encodes CDR1 MNHEY and CDR2 SVGAGI. This CDR3 spans 15 amino acids. J gave up 3 bases and V 0 bases, and 0 bases lay outside the gene matches. Only a few counts were recorded for this clonotype. Its antigen is currently unknown. Overall study findings and caveats: Within cord blood, abundant beta clonotypes carried fewer insertions, but memory repertoires showed no such trend.

This same sample was also taken into another study, of yellow fever vaccine responses in identical twins. That report adds: Convergence reportedly seemed to mark part of the twins' vaccine T cell response, with personalization marking the rest.

The material sequenced was CD4+ T cells sorted from blood. The origin of this receptor is a woman between 18 and 29 years old in good health. The chain uses TRBV6-5 and TRBJ2-3; 10 bases agree with TRBD2. The CDR3 nucleotides read TGTGCCAGCAGTTACTCACTAGCGGGGACAGATACGCAGTATTTT. The encoded protein is CASSYSLAGTDTQYF.